This T cell receptor beta chain derives from a study of technical replicates of blood from four donors (dated by TCRdb to about 2017). The library was generated by the immunoSEQ multiplex PCR assay. Sourced from immuneACCESS, this table was stored by TCRdb with only in-frame sequences that have V and J called. A share of the clones is absent; for the studies checked, an unresolved V gene accounts for under half, and the remainder has no known explanation. The sample table lists about 62,000 clones, around 87% of them with a count of one. The ten largest clones represent around 4.9% of the sample. A note on this clone: Its antigen is unknown. No much larger clone exists at a distance of one base, and base qualities are not known.

Trimming removed 3 bases from V and 5 bases from J, leaving 14 bases between the germline ends. CDR1 is given as LGHNA and CDR2 as YSLEER, both from the germline V gene. The CDR3, from cysteine to phenylalanine, totals 15 residues. The CDR3 DNA has 45 bases and is translated from base 1. The rearranged chain carries TRBV4-3 and TRBJ2-1, with the D gene not clear enough to name. The specimen was PBMCs. The source is a human donor in good health. Some clones in this sample may be carry-over from other donors' samples. The bases read TGCGCCAGCAGCCAGGAGCCCATACGGAACAATGAGCAGTTCTTC. Translation gives CASSQEPIRNNEQFF.